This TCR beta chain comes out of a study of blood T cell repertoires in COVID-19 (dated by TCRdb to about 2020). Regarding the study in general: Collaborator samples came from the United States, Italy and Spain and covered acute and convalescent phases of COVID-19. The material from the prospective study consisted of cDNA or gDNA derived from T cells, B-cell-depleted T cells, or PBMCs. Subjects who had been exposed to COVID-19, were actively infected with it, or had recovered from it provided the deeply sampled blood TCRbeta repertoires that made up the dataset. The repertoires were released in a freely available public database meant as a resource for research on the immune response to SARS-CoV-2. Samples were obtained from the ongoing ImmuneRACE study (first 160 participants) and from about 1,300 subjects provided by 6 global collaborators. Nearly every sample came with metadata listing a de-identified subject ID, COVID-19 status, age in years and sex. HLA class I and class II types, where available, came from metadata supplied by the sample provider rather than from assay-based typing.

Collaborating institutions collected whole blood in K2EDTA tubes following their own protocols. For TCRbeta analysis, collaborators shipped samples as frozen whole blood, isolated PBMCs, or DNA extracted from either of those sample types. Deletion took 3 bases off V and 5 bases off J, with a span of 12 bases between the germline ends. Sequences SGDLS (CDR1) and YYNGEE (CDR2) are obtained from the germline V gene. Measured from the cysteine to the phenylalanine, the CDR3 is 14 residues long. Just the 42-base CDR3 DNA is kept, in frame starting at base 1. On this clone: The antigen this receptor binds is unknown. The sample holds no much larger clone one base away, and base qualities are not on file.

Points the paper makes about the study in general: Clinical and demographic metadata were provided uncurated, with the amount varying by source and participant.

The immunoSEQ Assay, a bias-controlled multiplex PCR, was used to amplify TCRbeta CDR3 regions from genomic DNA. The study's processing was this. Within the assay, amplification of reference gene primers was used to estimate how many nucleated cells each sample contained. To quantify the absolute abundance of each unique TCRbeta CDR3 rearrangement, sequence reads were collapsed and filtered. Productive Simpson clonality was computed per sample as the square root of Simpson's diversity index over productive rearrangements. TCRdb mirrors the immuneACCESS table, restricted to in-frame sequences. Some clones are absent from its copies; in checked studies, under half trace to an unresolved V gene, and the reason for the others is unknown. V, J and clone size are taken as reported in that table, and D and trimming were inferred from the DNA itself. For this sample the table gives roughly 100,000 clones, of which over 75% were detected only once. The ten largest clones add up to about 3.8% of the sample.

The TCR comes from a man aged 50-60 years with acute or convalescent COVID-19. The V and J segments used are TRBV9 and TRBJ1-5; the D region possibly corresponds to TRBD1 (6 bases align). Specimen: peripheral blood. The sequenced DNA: TGTGCCAGCAGCGCAGGACAGCCGGATCAGCCCCAGCATTTT. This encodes CASSAGQPDQPQHF.